This T cell receptor beta chain is from a study of spatial heterogeneity in lung cancer. From the 5' RACE reads, TCRdb called clonotypes with MiXCR, one entry per CDR3 protein. The table records under 6,000 distinct CDR3 sequences, about 8% of them present only once. Time point: sample taken at primary tumor resection. Samples came from about 72 TRACERx patients with untreated early-stage lung cancer. Sequencing of whole RNA from tumor, nontumor lung or frozen PBMC involved no sorting. The sample holds many counts of this clonotype. Antigen specificity is unknown. Study-wide findings and caveats: Mutation counts in tumors were tracked by counts of expanded intratumoral alpha and beta TCRs.

V shed 4 bases and J 5 bases; nucleotides not matched to a gene: 8. This CDR3 is built from 15 residues. Sequencing was performed on lung tumor tissue, taken at surgery. The J gene is TRBJ2-3, the V gene TRBV12-3 or TRBV12-4; 8 nucleotides line up with TRBD1. The clonotype comes from a male donor with early-stage non-small cell lung cancer. The CDR3 sequence is CASSSYRTGRDTQYF. The CDR3 DNA reads as TGTGCCAGCAGTTCGTATCGGACAGGGCGAGATACGCAGTATTTT.